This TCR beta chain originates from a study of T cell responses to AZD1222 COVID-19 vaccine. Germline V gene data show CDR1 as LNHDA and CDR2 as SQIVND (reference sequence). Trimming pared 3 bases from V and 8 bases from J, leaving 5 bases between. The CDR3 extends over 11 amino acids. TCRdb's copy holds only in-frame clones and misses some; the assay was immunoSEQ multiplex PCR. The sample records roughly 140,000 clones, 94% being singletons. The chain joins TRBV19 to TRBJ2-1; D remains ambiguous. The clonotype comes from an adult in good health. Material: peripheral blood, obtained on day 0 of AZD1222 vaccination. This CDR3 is CASSISYEQFF. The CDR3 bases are TGTGCCAGTAGTATCTCGTATGAGCAGTTCTTC.